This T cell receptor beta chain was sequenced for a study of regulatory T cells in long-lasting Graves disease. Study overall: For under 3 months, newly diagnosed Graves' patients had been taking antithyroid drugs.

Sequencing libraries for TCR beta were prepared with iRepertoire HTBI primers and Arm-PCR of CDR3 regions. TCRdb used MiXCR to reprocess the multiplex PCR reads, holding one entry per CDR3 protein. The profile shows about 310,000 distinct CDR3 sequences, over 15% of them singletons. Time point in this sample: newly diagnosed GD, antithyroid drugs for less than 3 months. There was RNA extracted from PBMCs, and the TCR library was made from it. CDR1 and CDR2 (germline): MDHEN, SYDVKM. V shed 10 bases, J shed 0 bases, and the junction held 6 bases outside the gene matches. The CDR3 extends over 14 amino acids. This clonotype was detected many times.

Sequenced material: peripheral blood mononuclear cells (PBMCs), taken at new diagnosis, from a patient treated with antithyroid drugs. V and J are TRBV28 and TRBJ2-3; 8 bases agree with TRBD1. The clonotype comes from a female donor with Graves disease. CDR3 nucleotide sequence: TGTGCCATCATGGACAGGGCTAGCACAGATACGCAGTATTTT. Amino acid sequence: CAIMDRASTDTQYF.